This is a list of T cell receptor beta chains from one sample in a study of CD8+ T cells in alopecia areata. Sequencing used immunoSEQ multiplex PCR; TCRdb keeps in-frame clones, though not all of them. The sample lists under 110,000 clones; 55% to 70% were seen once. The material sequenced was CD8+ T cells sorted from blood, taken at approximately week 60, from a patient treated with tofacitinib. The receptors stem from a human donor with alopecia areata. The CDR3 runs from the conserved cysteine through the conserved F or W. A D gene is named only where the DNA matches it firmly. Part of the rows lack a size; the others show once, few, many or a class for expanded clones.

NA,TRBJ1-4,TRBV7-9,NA,CASSGKGEKLFF,TGTGCCAGCAGCGGGAAAGGTGAAAAACTGTTTTTT
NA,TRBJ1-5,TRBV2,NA,CASRAQGRQPQHF,TGTGCCAGCAGGGCGCAGGGACGACAGCCCCAGCATTTT
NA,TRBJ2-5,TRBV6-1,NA,CASSDGTLQETQYF,TGTGCCAGCAGTGACGGGACACTCCAAGAGACCCAGTACTTC
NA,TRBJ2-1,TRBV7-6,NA,CASSLERGNEQFF,TGTGCCAGCAGCTTAGAAAGGGGGAATGAGCAGTTCTTC
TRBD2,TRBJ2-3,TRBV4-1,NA,CASSQDQRGTDTQYF,TGCGCCAGCAGCCAGGACCAGCGGGGGACAGATACGCAGTATTTT
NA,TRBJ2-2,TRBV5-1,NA,CASSLAVEGAGELFF,TGCGCCAGCAGCTTGGCCGTCGAGGGGGCCGGGGAGCTGTTTTTT
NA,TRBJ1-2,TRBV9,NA,CASRTLGGPSPYGYTF,TGTGCCAGCAGGACCCTGGGGGGGCCATCTCCCTATGGCTACACCTTC
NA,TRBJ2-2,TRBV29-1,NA,CGGETGNTGELFF,TGCGGAGGGGAGACAGGCAACACCGGGGAGCTGTTTTTT
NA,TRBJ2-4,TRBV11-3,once,CASSLGAYIQYF,TGTGCCAGCAGCTTGGGGGCGTACATTCAGTACTTC
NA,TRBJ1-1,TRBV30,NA,CAWRDYTEAFF,TGTGCCTGGAGAGATTACACTGAAGCTTTCTTT
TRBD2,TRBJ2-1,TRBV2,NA,CASGPFGLAGGKPYNEQFF,TGTGCCAGCGGGCCCTTCGGACTAGCGGGGGGGAAGCCCTACAATGAGCAGTTCTTC